These T cell receptor beta chains were read from a single sample in a study of blood T cell repertoires in COVID-19. TCRdb's copy holds only in-frame clones and misses some; the assay was immunoSEQ multiplex PCR. Of 200,000 to 250,000 clones in the sample, under 90% are singletons; the top ten hold about 3.8%. Sequenced sample: peripheral blood. These receptors all come from a woman aged 80 or over with acute or convalescent COVID-19. CDR3s include the opening cysteine and the closing phenylalanine or tryptophan. The D gene is left open where the match is weak.

TRBJ1-1	TRBV4-2	.	CASSQDIRVEAFF	TGTGCCAGCAGCCAAGATATCCGGGTTGAAGCTTTCTTT
TRBJ1-5	TRBV28	.	CASRIRPGDQPQHF	TGTGCCAGCAGGATAAGACCAGGGGATCAGCCCCAGCATTTT
TRBJ1-2	TRBV15	TRBD1	CATSRDREYGYTF	TGTGCCACCAGCCGGGACAGGGAATACGGCTACACCTTC
TRBJ1-1	TRBV2	TRBD1	CASSEGQGTKAFF	TGTGCCAGCAGTGAGGGACAGGGGACTAAAGCTTTCTTT
TRBJ1-3	TRBV3-1/TRBV3-2	.	CASSRRGLVNTIYF	TGTGCCAGCAGCCGGCGGGGGTTAGTAAACACCATATATTTT
TRBJ1-2	TRBV18	TRBD1	CASSPLGQGDYGYTF	TGTGCCAGCTCACCACTCGGACAGGGGGACTATGGCTACACCTTC
TRBJ1-1	TRBV7-7	.	CASSQEQNTEAFF	TGTGCTAGCAGCCAAGAACAGAACACTGAAGCTTTCTTT
TRBJ2-4	TRBV30	TRBD2	CAWSGTSGGFKNIQYF	TGTGCCTGGAGTGGGACTAGCGGGGGGTTTAAAAACATTCAGTACTTC
TRBJ2-3	TRBV7-2	.	CASSWGGGGDTQYF	TGTGCCAGCAGCTGGGGGGGCGGAGGAGATACGCAGTATTTT
TRBJ1-1	TRBV19	.	CASGSTGDTEAFF	TGTGCCAGTGGATCTACGGGGGACACTGAAGCTTTCTTT
TRBJ2-1	TRBV13	TRBD1	CASSSSRDRARYNEQFF	TGTGCCAGCAGCTCGTCCCGGGACAGGGCAAGGTACAATGAGCAGTTCTTC
TRBJ2-5	TRBV5-1	TRBD1	CASSWDSIQETQYF	TGCGCCAGCAGCTGGGACAGCATTCAAGAGACCCAGTACTTC
TRBJ1-2	TRBV28	TRBD1	CASSLGDRAHGYTF	TGTGCCAGCAGTTTGGGGGACAGGGCGCATGGCTACACCTTC
TRBJ1-1	TRBV6-6	.	CASSHRGGWQFGNTEAFF	TGTGCCAGCAGTCACCGGGGAGGTTGGCAGTTTGGGAACACTGAAGCTTTCTTT
TRBJ1-1	TRBV11-1	.	CASRSTAMNTEAFF	TGTGCCAGCAGATCGACAGCTATGAACACTGAAGCTTTCTTT
TRBJ1-2	TRBV3-1/TRBV3-2	.	CASSRGDKAGYTF	TGTGCCAGCAGCCGGGGGGATAAGGCTGGCTACACCTTC